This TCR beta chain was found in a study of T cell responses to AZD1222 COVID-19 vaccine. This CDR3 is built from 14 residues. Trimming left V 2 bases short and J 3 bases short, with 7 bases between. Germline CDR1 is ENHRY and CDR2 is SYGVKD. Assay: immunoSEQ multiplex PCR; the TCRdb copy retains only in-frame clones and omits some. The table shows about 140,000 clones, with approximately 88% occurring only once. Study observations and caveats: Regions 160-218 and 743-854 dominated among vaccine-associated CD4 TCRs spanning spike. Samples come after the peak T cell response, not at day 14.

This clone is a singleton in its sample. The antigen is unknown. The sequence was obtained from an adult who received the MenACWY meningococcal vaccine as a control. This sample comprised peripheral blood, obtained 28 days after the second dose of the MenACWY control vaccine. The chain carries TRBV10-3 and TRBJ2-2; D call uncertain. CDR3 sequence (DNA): TGTGCCATCAGTGAGGCCAGAGACACCGGGGAGCTGTTTTTT. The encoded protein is CAISEARDTGELFF.